A single sample is the source of the 10 T cell receptor beta chains below, sequenced in a study of T cell responses to AZD1222 COVID-19 vaccine. The method was immunoSEQ multiplex PCR; TCRdb's version includes in-frame clones alone and lacks a portion of them. Of about 120,000 clones detected, about 92% appear once; the ten largest clones hold less than 6%. The sequencing here drew on peripheral blood, taken 28 days after the second AZD1222 dose. The receptors originated from an adult who received the AZD1222 COVID-19 vaccine.

The chain links TRBV3-1 (or the pseudogene TRBV3-2) to TRBJ1-5; D gene ambiguous. Germline V CDR1 and CDR2: LGHDT, YNNKEL (reference sequence). This CDR3 is built from 13 residues. The V end was cut by 0 bases, the J end by 10 bases, with 10 bases between. The CDR3 loop is CASSQDPYNPQHF. In DNA form, the CDR3 reads TGTGCCAGCAGCCAAGATCCCTACAATCCCCAGCATTTT.

The chain couples TRBV7-9 to TRBJ1-1; D gene uncertain. The CDR3 is made up of 14 amino acids. The V gene's germline CDR1 is SEHNR and CDR2 FQNEAQ (reference sequence). Trimming stripped 5 bases from V and 1 base from J, with 11 bases between. The CDR3 region is CASSPLGWNTEAFF. The CDR3 DNA is TGTGCCAGCAGCCCCCTCGGATGGAACACTGAAGCTTTCTTT.

The chain's CDR3 is CASSTVGTDTQYF. CDR3 nucleotides: TGTGCCAGCAGTACAGTGGGCACAGATACGCAGTATTTT. The V call is TRBV6-5, the J call TRBJ2-3; D call uncertain. The CDR3 length is 13 residues. CDR1 and CDR2 from the germline V gene are MNHEY and SVGAGI. V was shortened by 5 bases and J by 1 base, with 7 bases between the two germline ends.

The genes are TRBV7-9 and TRBJ2-3; D gene unclear. The CDR3 covers 14 residues. Germline V gives CDR1 SEHNR, CDR2 FQNEAQ (reference sequence). The ends were cut back, 1 base at V and 2 bases at J, with 7 bases in the middle. CDR3 bases: TGTGCCAGCAGCTTAGTGTTGTCCACAGATACGCAGTATTTT. This translates into CASSLVLSTDTQYF.

The CDR3 spells CASSPPQRGTPYEQYF. CDR3 nucleotide sequence: TGTGCCAGCAGCCCGCCCCAGCGGGGGACCCCCTACGAGCAGTACTTC. V is TRBV7-2 and J is TRBJ2-7, with 8 bases matching TRBD2. The CDR3 sequence is 16 residues long. Germline V gene lookup returns CDR1 SGHTA and CDR2 FQGNSA. V gave up 5 bases and J gave up 2 bases; unmatched junction bases: 11.

The chain links TRBV27 to TRBJ2-7; TRBD2 aligns across 11 bases. The CDR3 totals 16 residues. Germline-derived CDR1 and CDR2 are MNHEY and SMNVEV (reference sequence). Trimming removed 6 bases from V and 0 bases from J; junction bases left unmatched: 7. The CDR3: CASSLRGTSGSYEQYF. As DNA, the CDR3 is TGTGCCAGCAGCCTAAGGGGGACTAGCGGCTCCTACGAGCAGTACTTC.

Details on this clone: Germline is not matched at one junction end, which may reflect a read error. The chain has TRBV6-1 and TRBJ2-7, with D unclear. The CDR3 is made up of 11 amino acids. Germline CDR1 is MNHNS and CDR2 is SASEGT. As DNA, the CDR3 is TGTGCCAGCAGGGAAGCCTACGAGCAGTACTTC. Its translation: CASREAYEQYF.

The V gene is TRBV5-1, the J gene TRBJ1-2; possibly TRBD1 for D (5 bases). The CDR3 runs 17 residues. V lost 0 bases and J 4 bases, leaving 19 bases between the germline ends. Germline V gene sequence: CDR1 SGHRS, CDR2 YFSETQ. The CDR3 is CASSLGGHTTTGYGYTF. In nucleotides, the CDR3 is TGCGCCAGCAGCTTGGGAGGACATACTACTACAGGCTATGGCTACACCTTC.

The V gene is TRBV2, the J gene TRBJ1-4; D not resolved. V was pared by 3 bases and J by 2 bases, with 7 bases between. The CDR3 spans 14 residues. CDR1 is SNHLY, CDR2 FYNNEI, per germline. CDR3 in amino acids: CASSEGITNEKLFF. The CDR3 DNA is TGTGCCAGCAGTGAGGGGATCACTAATGAAAAACTGTTTTTT. The complete variable domain, with remaining parts taken from reference TRBV2 and TRBJ1-4, reads EPEVTQTPSHQVTQMGQEVILRCVPISNHLYFYWYRQILGQKVEFLVSFYNNEISEKSEIFDDQFSVERPDGSNFTLKIRSTKLEDSAMYFCASSEGITNEKLFFGSGTQLSVL.

The chain joins TRBV4-3 to TRBJ1-2; maybe TRBD1 (5 bases). Germline values: CDR1 LGHNA, CDR2 YSLEER. Trimming took off 1 base at V and 4 bases at J, with 16 bases between the two ends. This CDR3 spans 16 amino acids. The CDR3 loop is CASSQVYRGRAYGYTF. DNA for the CDR3: TGCGCCAGCAGCCAAGTTTATCGGGGCAGGGCCTATGGCTACACCTTC.